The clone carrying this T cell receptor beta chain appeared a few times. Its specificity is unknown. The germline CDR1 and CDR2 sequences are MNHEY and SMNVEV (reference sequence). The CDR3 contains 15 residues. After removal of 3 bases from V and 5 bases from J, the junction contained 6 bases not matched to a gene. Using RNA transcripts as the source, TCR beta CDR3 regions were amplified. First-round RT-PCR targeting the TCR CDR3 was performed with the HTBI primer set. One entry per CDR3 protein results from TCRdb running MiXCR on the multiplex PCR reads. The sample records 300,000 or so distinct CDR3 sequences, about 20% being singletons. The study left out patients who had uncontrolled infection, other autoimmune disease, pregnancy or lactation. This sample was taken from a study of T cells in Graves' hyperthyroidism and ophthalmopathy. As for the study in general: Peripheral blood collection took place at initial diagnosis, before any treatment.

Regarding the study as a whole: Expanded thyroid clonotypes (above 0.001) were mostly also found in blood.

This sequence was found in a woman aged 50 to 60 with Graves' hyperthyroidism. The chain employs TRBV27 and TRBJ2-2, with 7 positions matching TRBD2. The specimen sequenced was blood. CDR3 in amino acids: CASSLGLTITGELFF. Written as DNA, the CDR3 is TGTGCCAGCAGTTTGGGACTAACTATAACCGGGGAGCTGTTTTTT.